The 19 T cell receptor beta chains reported below all come from one sample, sequenced in a study of cytomegalovirus exposure and HLA in healthy donors (dated by TCRdb to the late 2010s). Receptor libraries were prepared by the immunoSEQ multiplex PCR assay. A mixture of 60 forward primers for TCR Vbeta segments and 13 reverse primers for TCR Jbeta segments was used in the multiplex PCR. In TCRdb, the immuneACCESS table is reduced to in-frame sequences with V and J assigned. These tables do not hold every clone; where another copy was compared, an unresolved V gene accounts for under half, and the others remain unexplained. This sample holds 130,000 to 150,000 clones; approximately 70% were observed only once. Approximately 1.6% of the sample belongs to the ten largest clones. Sequences were obtained from PBMCs. These receptor sequences come from a woman younger than 30 in good health and CMV-seronegative.

The rearrangement links TRBV9 to TRBJ1-2; D is possibly TRBD1 (6 bases). The CDR3 is made up of 12 amino acids. The V gene's germline CDR1 is SGDLS and CDR2 YYNGEE. V lost 4 bases to trimming and J lost 8 bases, with 12 bases between them. CDR3 amino acids: CASSPRTVGYTF. The CDR3 DNA reads TGTGCCAGCAGCCCCAGGACAGTCGGCTACACCTTC.

This chain links TRBV7-2 with TRBJ2-5, with 13 bases identical to TRBD2. The CDR3 is made up of 15 amino acids. The germline V gene has CDR1 SGHTA and CDR2 FQGNSA. Trimming cost V 1 base and J 5 bases; bases outside gene matches: 1. The DNA for the CDR3 is TGTGCCAGCAGCTTAGGGGGACTAGCGGGGGAGACCCAGTACTTC. Protein product: CASSLGGLAGETQYF.

The chain links TRBV6-6 to TRBJ1-5; a weak D match, TRBD1 (5 bases). Trimming left V 6 bases short and J 1 base short, with 10 bases between. The CDR3 length is 14 residues. The germline gives CDR1 MNHNY, CDR2 SVGAGI (reference sequence). The CDR3 loop reads CASRNGGSNQPQHF. In DNA, the CDR3 is TGTGCCAGCAGAAACGGGGGGAGCAATCAGCCCCAGCATTTT.

V usage is TRBV11-2 and J usage is TRBJ1-6; D is possibly TRBD1 (6 bases). The germline V gene has CDR1 SGHAT and CDR2 FQNNGV. The CDR3 is 17 amino acids. V dropped 3 bases and J dropped 7 bases, with 19 bases sitting between them. In nucleotides, the CDR3 is TGTGCCAGCAGCTTGCCGGGGGGGCCTGCTATAAATTCACCCCTCCACTTT. The encoded protein is CASSLPGGPAINSPLHF.

The gene calls are TRBV6-1 and TRBJ1-1; possibly TRBD1 for D (5 bases). The germline V gene encodes CDR1 MNHNS and CDR2 SASEGT. This CDR3 contains 14 residues. V lost 5 bases to trimming and J lost 1 base, with 11 bases between them. In nucleotides, the CDR3 is TGTGCCAGCAGTTGGGCGACAGAGAACACTGAAGCTTTCTTT. It codes for CASSWATENTEAFF.

To note about this clone: One end of the junction is discordant with germline, which a read error may explain. The chain couples TRBV29-1 to TRBJ2-4; perhaps TRBD2 as D (6 bases). CDR3 length equals 14 residues. The germline V gene encodes CDR1 SQVTM and CDR2 ANQGSEA. CDR3 residues: CSVEDRERGNSQYF. The CDR3 coding sequence is TGCAGCGTTGAAGATCGGGAGCGAGGGAACAGTCAGTACTTC. The entire variable domain, with the rest obtained from reference TRBV29-1 and TRBJ2-4, is as follows: SAVISQKPSRDICQRGTSLTIQCQVDSQVTMMFWYRQQPGQSLTLIATANQGSEATYESGFVIDKFPISRPNLTFSTLTVSNMSPEDSSIYLCSVEDRERGNSQYFGAGTRLSVL.

The CDR3 region has the DNA TGTGCCAGCAGCCCCGGACTAGCGGCCCTCCAAGAGACCCAGTACTTC. This codes for CASSPGLAALQETQYF. The gene calls are TRBV9 and TRBJ2-5; 10 bases are a match to TRBD2. Per the germline V gene, CDR1 is SGDLS and CDR2 is YYNGEE. The CDR3 runs 16 residues. V was pared by 4 bases and J by 1 base, with 7 bases of the junction left unmatched. The full variable domain, with the rest looked up from reference TRBV9 and TRBJ2-5, is DSGVTQTPKHLITATGQRVTLRCSPRSGDLSVYWYQQSLDQGLQFLIQYYNGEERAKGNILERFSAQQFPDLHSELNLSSLELGDSALYFCASSPGLAALQETQYFGPGTRLLVL.

The CDR3 DNA follows: TGTGCCAGCAGCTTTCAGACGGGACTCTACGAGCAGTACTTC. It translates to CASSFQTGLYEQYF. The V and J genes are TRBV11-2 and TRBJ2-7; perhaps TRBD2 as D (6 bases). Per germline, CDR1 SGHAT and CDR2 FQNNGV. This CDR3 comprises 14 residues. The V end lost 3 bases, the J end lost 3 bases, and 12 bases lay between the germline ends.

V usage is TRBV6-5 and J usage is TRBJ2-1, with TRBD2 identical over 7 bases. Looked up from germline, CDR1 is MNHEY and CDR2 is SVGAGI. The V and J ends lost 5 bases and 3 bases, in that order; junction bases with no gene match: 7. The CDR3 is 15 residues long. The CDR3 DNA follows: TGTGCCAGCAGTCCGAGCGGGAATTACTACAATGAGCAGTTCTTC. Translating it yields CASSPSGNYYNEQFF.

The chain couples TRBV5-4 to TRBJ1-1, with 8 bases fitting TRBD1. The germline CDR1 and CDR2 sequences are SGHNT and YYREEE (reference sequence). Losses at the gene ends were 3 bases for V and 1 base for J; bases not matched to a gene: 8. The CDR3 runs 16 residues. The CDR3 loop is CASSSDRVVRNTEAFF. As DNA, the CDR3 is TGTGCCAGCAGCTCGGACAGGGTCGTCCGGAACACTGAAGCTTTCTTT.

The rearrangement joins TRBV2 to TRBJ2-5, with TRBD2 as a possible D gene (6 bases). V shed 5 bases and J shed 5 bases, with 15 bases lying between them. The CDR3 runs 14 residues. The germline gives CDR1 SNHLY, CDR2 FYNNEI. CDR3 nucleotides: TGTGCCAGCAGTCAGACTAGGACAAAGGAGACCCAGTACTTC. This translates into CASSQTRTKETQYF.

This clone appeared a few times. The chain employs TRBV5-6 and TRBJ2-5; weak D call: TRBD2 (6 bases). Trimming pared 6 bases from V and 2 bases from J, leaving 11 bases between. Germline CDR1 SGHDT, CDR2 YYEEEE. The CDR3 consists of 13 residues. The CDR3 nucleotides read TGTGCCAGCACTGGGCGGGGACAAGAGACCCAGTACTTC. Translated: CASTGRGQETQYF.

The chain recombines TRBV9 with TRBJ1-2; no clear D gene. The CDR3 is made up of 14 amino acids. Between the trimmed V and J ends, which lost 0 bases and 8 bases, there was a span of 14 bases. Looked up from germline, CDR1 is SGDLS and CDR2 is YYNGEE. CDR3 coding DNA: TGTGCCAGCAGCGTAGTGACACACCCGAGAGGCTACACCTTC. Amino acid sequence: CASSVVTHPRGYTF.

The chain recombines TRBV14 with TRBJ1-6; D is uncertain. This CDR3 spans 16 amino acids. Germline loops: CDR1 SGHDN, CDR2 FVKESK. V gave up 1 base and J gave up 2 bases, with 9 bases separating them. The CDR3 region has the DNA TGTGCCAGCAGCCAAGTTCATACAACCTATAATTCACCCCTCCACTTT. Encoded protein: CASSQVHTTYNSPLHF.

The genes are TRBV11-2 and TRBJ1-5, with D unresolved. The CDR3 runs to 12 residues. Per the germline V gene, CDR1 is SGHAT and CDR2 is FQNNGV. V lost 0 bases, J lost 9 bases, and 6 bases lay in between. Written as DNA, the CDR3 is TGTGCCAGCAGCTTAGATCCAGGGCCCCAGCATTTT. It codes for CASSLDPGPQHF.

The chain links TRBV28 to TRBJ1-1, with D tentatively TRBD1 (5 bases). Trimming removed 0 bases from V and 0 bases from J, with 8 bases in between. This CDR3 has 15 residues. Germline values: CDR1 MDHEN, CDR2 SYDVKM. This CDR3 is CASSLWGGLNTEAFF. The CDR3 DNA sequence: TGTGCCAGCAGTTTATGGGGGGGATTGAACACTGAAGCTTTCTTT.

This chain joins TRBV5-1 and TRBJ2-1; 8 nucleotides agree with TRBD2. Germline V gene data show CDR1 as SGHRS and CDR2 as YFSETQ. Trimming cost V 5 bases and J 4 bases; bases outside gene matches: 11. The CDR3 consists of 16 residues. CDR3 nucleotide sequence: TGCGCCAGCAGTGAGGGTATAGCGGGGCCTTACAATGAGCAGTTCTTC. It encodes CASSEGIAGPYNEQFF.

V and J are TRBV5-1 and TRBJ2-3; 16 bases are shared with TRBD2. The ends lost 0 bases at V and 5 bases at J; junction bases unmatched: 6. Looked up from germline, CDR1 is SGHRS and CDR2 is YFSETQ. This CDR3 spans 18 amino acids. The DNA for the CDR3 is TGCGCCAGCAGCTTGGTGGGACTAGCGGGGGGGATCCTAGATACGCAGTATTTT. Translated, it gives CASSLVGLAGGILDTQYF.

There are a few counts of this clone. A read error may account for a junction end that differs from germline. The chain has TRBV29-1 and TRBJ2-5, with 10 bases lining up with TRBD1. This CDR3 contains 15 residues. CDR1 SQVTM and CDR2 ANQGSEA come from the germline V gene. CDR3 in DNA: TGCAGCGTGGAAGGACAGGGGGGATTTCAAGAGACCCAGTACTTC. It translates to CSVEGQGGFQETQYF.